This TCR beta chain was recorded in a study of early T cells in non-severe SARS-CoV-2 infection. Study at large: Bulk RNA isolated from unsorted whole blood underwent sequencing; chains were not paired.

In TCRdb, the 5' RACE reads were re-called with MiXCR into one record per CDR3 protein. The repertoire consists of about 100,000 distinct CDR3 sequences, with roughly an eighth occurring once and the leading ten covering about 2%. Germline V gives CDR1 LGHDT, CDR2 YNNKEL (reference sequence). The CDR3 loop spans 12 amino acids. Trimming cost V 3 bases and J 6 bases, with 7 bases left between them. The sequenced sample was whole blood. The chain uses TRBV3-1 and TRBJ2-3; D perhaps matches TRBD1 (5 bases). The source of this sequence is an adult who was a healthcare worker with PCR-confirmed SARS-CoV-2 infection or an uninfected control (not recorded which). CDR3: CASSQKGDTQYF. CDR3 nucleotides: TGTGCCAGCAGCCAGAAGGGGGATACGCAGTATTTT.